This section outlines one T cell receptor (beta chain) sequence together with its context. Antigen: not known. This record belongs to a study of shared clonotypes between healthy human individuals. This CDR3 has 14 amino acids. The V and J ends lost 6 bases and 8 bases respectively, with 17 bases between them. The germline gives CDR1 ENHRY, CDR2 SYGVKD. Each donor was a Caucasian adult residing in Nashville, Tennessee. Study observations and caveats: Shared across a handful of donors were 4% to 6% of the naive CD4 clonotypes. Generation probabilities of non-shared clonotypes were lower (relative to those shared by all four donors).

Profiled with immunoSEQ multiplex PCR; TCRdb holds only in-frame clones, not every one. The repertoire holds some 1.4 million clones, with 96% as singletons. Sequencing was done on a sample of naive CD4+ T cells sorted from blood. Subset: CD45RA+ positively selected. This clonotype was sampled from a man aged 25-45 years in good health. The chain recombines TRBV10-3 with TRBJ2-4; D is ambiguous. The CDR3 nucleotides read TGTGCCATCAGCCCCCTTGTTGGCCGGGACATTCAGTACTTC. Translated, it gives CAISPLVGRDIQYF.